This T cell receptor beta chain was retrieved from a study of T cell repertoires in cytomegalovirus infection (dated 2019 in TCRdb). About the investigation overall: Recently identified HLA-C-restricted CMV epitopes, whose presentation resists viral immunomodulation, were targeted by peptide stimulations together with well-studied HLA-B-restricted epitopes. Because public TCR beta signatures pointed to carriage of CMV infection together with the matching HLA type, the HLA type of each donor mattered for the analysis.

Study-wide conclusions, independent of this receptor: In both this cohort and an independent roughly 350-donor cohort, the cumulative frequency of public TCR beta family members distinguished carriers of CMV infection plus the relevant HLA type. The ex vivo response was dominated by HLA-C-restricted CMV-specific TCR beta clonotypes, and the single most frequent clonotype in two of eight donors was supplied by these HLA-C-restricted clonotypes.

Interpreted using the paper, the treatment or condition label stands for: in vitro stimulation with specific CMV peptide epitopes to enrich CMV-specific T cells. Reading from cysteine to phenylalanine, the CDR3 counts 14 amino acids. Here the CDR3 DNA is all that survives: 42 bases in frame from base 1. V is clipped by 3 bases and J by 0 bases, and the sequence between their germline boundaries is 7 bases long. CDR1 and CDR2 are read off the germline V gene as SGHAT and FQNNGV. Sequenced using an Illumina HiSeq 1500. Starting from the raw public reads, TCRdb applied fastp trimming at Q25, assembled clones with MiXCR and retained in-frame beta chains. Rows are unified per CDR3 protein, each entry keeping the most common DNA and genes. Counted in this sample were around 100,000 distinct CDR3 sequences; roughly 40% of them appeared once. Of the sample, 74% is held by the ten largest clones. For this clonotype: The specificity of this receptor is unknown. Base qualities were left out, and no much larger clone turns up one base away.

The receptor was isolated from a human donor in good health (CMV status not recorded). Some clones in this sample may be carry-over from other donors' samples. This chain is built from TRBV11-2 and TRBJ2-3; confidence is insufficient to name the D gene. The sequencing used CD8+ T cells from cultured PBMCs, collected from culture after CMV antigen stimulation. The CDR3 region reads CASSLIGSTDTQYF. The DNA is as follows: TGTGCCAGCAGCTTGATAGGGAGCACAGATACGCAGTATTTT.